This TCR beta chain was profiled in a study of cytomegalovirus exposure and HLA in healthy donors. The V end was cut by 3 bases, the J end by 4 bases, with 18 bases between. From germline, CDR1 is SEHNR and CDR2 FQNEAQ (reference sequence). The CDR3 has 16 residues. Primers for the PCR totalled 60 Vbeta and 13 Jbeta. The data were produced by immunoSEQ multiplex PCR, yet TCRdb's version contains in-frame clones alone and is incomplete. The top ten clones hold roughly 4% of a sample with about 130,000 clones, roughly 80% of them seen once. Specimen: PBMCs. This chain uses TRBV7-9 with TRBJ1-2, with D hard to call. The sequence derives from a young man in good health and CMV-seropositive. DNA of the CDR3: TGTGCCAGCAGCTTCGGTACCGGACTGGGGAGCTATGGCTACACCTTC. This codes for CASSFGTGLGSYGYTF.